This TCR beta chain came from a study of identical twins. Study results and limitations: Out-of-frame sharing of TCR alpha in monozygotic twins was underestimated by models.

Germline CDR1 is DFQATT and CDR2 is SNEGSKA (reference sequence). Trimming removed 2 bases from V and 2 bases from J, with 3 bases in between. This CDR3 is 12 amino acids long. There are a few counts of this clonotype. What it binds is not known. Using its own MiXCR run on the 5' RACE reads, TCRdb lists one record per CDR3 protein. The data hold 400,000 to 550,000 distinct CDR3 sequences, with more than 20% observed a single time. The sample also formed part of further work on T cells expressing NK-cell markers.

The sequence came from a young woman in good health. Sample: CD4+ T cells sorted from blood. J is TRBJ1-4 and V is TRBV20-1; D is unresolved. The DNA for the CDR3 is TGCAGTGCTAGATCGACTAATGAAAAACTGTTTTTT. Its translation is CSARSTNEKLFF.